This T cell receptor (beta chain) was identified during a study of CD4 T cells in relation to SARS-CoV-2 and coronaviruses. CD4+ T cells from unexposed donors were obtained before the COVID-19 pandemic (2011-2018). The cells were cultured for 10 days before CD4+ T cells were isolated. In this sample, this clone turned up a few times. Antigen: not known. The data were produced by immunoSEQ multiplex PCR, yet TCRdb's version contains in-frame clones alone and is incomplete. The sample yields 20,000 to 25,000 clones, 60% to 80% seen once. In germline, CDR1 is LNHDA, CDR2 SQIVND (reference sequence). With V trimmed by 7 bases and J by 0 bases, 6 bases remained unmatched. The CDR3 has 14 amino acids.

Source material: CD4+ T cells from PBMCs, cultured in vitro. The rearrangement links TRBV19 to TRBJ2-7; TRBD1 agrees at 7 bases. The TCR was taken from a human donor in good health. The CDR3 protein is CASTDRAGSYEQYF. In nucleotides, the CDR3 is TGTGCCAGTACAGACAGGGCTGGCTCCTACGAGCAGTACTTC.